The 9 T cell receptor beta chains reported below all come from one sample, sequenced in a study of cytomegalovirus exposure and HLA in healthy donors. The PCR was carried out with 60 Vbeta primers and 13 Jbeta primers. Data came from immunoSEQ multiplex PCR; TCRdb stores just in-frame clones and leaves some out. The sample gives over 100,000 clones, about 80% of which show up once; 2% to 2.5% is in the top ten. Sequencing input: PBMCs. The receptors originated from a human donor in good health.

The V and J genes are TRBV28 and TRBJ1-5, with 7 bases fitting TRBD1. This CDR3 region has 14 residues. Germline assignment: CDR1 MDHEN and CDR2 SYDVKM. With 4 bases clipped from V and 5 bases from J, the junction kept 5 bases outside the gene matches. In DNA, the CDR3 is TGTGCCAGCAGTTACGGACAGGCGTATCAGCCCCAGCATTTT. Translation: CASSYGQAYQPQHF.

The chain links TRBV19 to TRBJ2-1; 13 bases are shared with TRBD2. The CDR3 loop spans 16 amino acids. Germline assignment: CDR1 LNHDA and CDR2 SQIVND (reference sequence). V dropped 5 bases and J dropped 5; count of bases not matched to a gene: 6. The CDR3 coding sequence is TGTGCCAGTAGTCCTCCGGGACTAGCGGGGCACAATGAGCAGTTCTTC. Protein: CASSPPGLAGHNEQFF.

This clone was seen a handful of times. This chain's CDR3 is CASSQDQGASYEQYF. The CDR3 DNA follows: TGTGCCAGCAGCCAAGATCAGGGGGCAAGCTACGAGCAGTACTTC. This rearrangement joins TRBV4-2 to TRBJ2-7, with TRBD1 matching 8 bases. V gave up 0 bases and J gave up 3 bases; unmatched junction bases: 4. Per the germline V gene, CDR1 is LGHNA and CDR2 is YNFKEQ. The CDR3 consists of 15 residues.

This rearrangement joins TRBV5-6 to TRBJ2-7; a possible D gene is TRBD1 (5 bases). V lost 1 base, J lost 3 bases, and 17 bases lay in between. Germline V gene sequence: CDR1 SGHDT, CDR2 YYEEEE. The CDR3 runs to 16 residues. This CDR3 reads CASSLPQGGLLYEQYF. CDR3 coding DNA: TGTGCCAGCAGCTTGCCCCAGGGTGGTCTACTCTACGAGCAGTACTTC.

This sequence joins TRBV7-6 and TRBJ2-5; 7 bases agree with TRBD2. CDR1 and CDR2 from the germline V gene are SGHVS and FNYEAQ. This CDR3 contains 12 residues. V was pared by 4 bases and J by 7 bases, with 3 bases of the junction left unmatched. CDR3 sequence (DNA): TGTGCCAGCAGCTCTTCGGGGGGGACCCAGTACTTC. Translation gives CASSSSGGTQYF. Looking up the rest from reference TRBV7-6 and TRBJ2-5 gives the full variable domain: GAGVSQSPRYKVTKRGQDVALRCDPISGHVSLYWYRQALGQGPEFLTYFNYEAQQDKSGLPNDRFSAERPEGSISTLTIQRTEQRDSAMYRCASSSSGGTQYFGPGTRLLVL.

The rearrangement links TRBV7-2 to TRBJ2-1; possible D gene TRBD2, 5 bases. Germline V gives CDR1 SGHTA, CDR2 FQGNSA. Trimming left V 4 bases short and J 9 bases short, with 7 bases between. CDR3 size: 11 residues. The CDR3 loop reads CASSSEGEQFF. The CDR3 coding sequence is TGTGCCAGCAGCTCCGAGGGTGAGCAGTTCTTC. Full variable domain (outside the CDR3, taken from reference TRBV7-2 and TRBJ2-1): GAGVSQSPSNKVTEKGKDVELRCDPISGHTALYWYRQSLGQGLEFLIYFQGNSAPDKSGLPSDRFSAERTGGSVSTLTIQRTQQEDSAVYLCASSSEGEQFFGPGTRLTVL.

The chain couples TRBV9 to TRBJ1-4, with no clear D. Germline assignment: CDR1 SGDLS and CDR2 YYNGEE. The V and J ends lost 4 bases and 1 base respectively, with 8 bases between them. The CDR3 runs 14 residues. The CDR3 nucleotides read TGTGCCAGCAGCCCCCGGGTAACTAATGAAAAACTGTTTTTT. Translated: CASSPRVTNEKLFF. The whole variable domain, filled in from reference TRBV9 and TRBJ1-4, reads DSGVTQTPKHLITATGQRVTLRCSPRSGDLSVYWYQQSLDQGLQFLIQYYNGEERAKGNILERFSAQQFPDLHSELNLSSLELGDSALYFCASSPRVTNEKLFFGSGTQLSVL.

The chain links TRBV7-8 to TRBJ2-2; 7 bases align to TRBD2. The J segment lost 0 bases and the V segment lost 3 bases, leaving 1 base of the junction unmatched. The CDR3 runs 15 residues. Per germline, CDR1 SGHVS and CDR2 FQNEAQ. The CDR3 loop reads CASSLGLTNTGELFF. The CDR3 DNA sequence: TGTGCCAGCAGCTTGGGACTAACGAACACCGGGGAGCTGTTTTTT.

This chain uses TRBV5-1 with TRBJ1-5; 10 bases fit TRBD1. CDR3 length: 15 residues. The trim removed 2 bases at V and 6 bases at J, leaving 5 bases unmatched. Germline-derived CDR1 and CDR2 are SGHRS and YFSETQ. The CDR3 DNA is TGCGCCAGCAGCTTAACGGGACAGGGGTCTCAGCCCCAGCATTTT. Amino acid sequence: CASSLTGQGSQPQHF.